The clone carrying this TCR beta chain was counted a few times. Its antigen is unidentified. These data come from a study of human T cells and chemical hapten exposure. Study information: Per-sample TCR yields varied mainly from small pooled library volume differences.

The authors extracted total RNA from unfractionated whole blood. Germline assignment: CDR1 SGHKS and CDR2 YYEKEE (reference sequence). The CDR3 is 16 residues long. Trimming took off 1 base at V and 6 bases at J, with 16 bases between the two ends. The library gave individual cDNA molecules unique molecular identifiers. Authors' analysis steps: The number of TCRs in each sample had a median of around 96,000 and spanned roughly 23,224 to 750,000. MiXCR, run by TCRdb on the reads, gives a single entry per CDR3 protein. The V and J calls here are based on TCRdb, not the publication. The table has 95,000 to 150,000 distinct CDR3 sequences, over 7.5% seen once. Whole-study results and caveats: The number of TCRs above 1 in 1000 frequency did not change after DPC sensitization.

The sequence derives from a human donor in good health. Some clones in this sample may be carry-over from other donors' samples. The V call is TRBV5-5, the J call TRBJ2-2, with D tentatively TRBD1 (5 bases). The sample consisted of whole blood. The DNA for the CDR3 is TGTGCCAGCAGCTTGACTGGGTCCAGGGTGTCCGGGGAGCTGTTTTTT. It translates to CASSLTGSRVSGELFF.